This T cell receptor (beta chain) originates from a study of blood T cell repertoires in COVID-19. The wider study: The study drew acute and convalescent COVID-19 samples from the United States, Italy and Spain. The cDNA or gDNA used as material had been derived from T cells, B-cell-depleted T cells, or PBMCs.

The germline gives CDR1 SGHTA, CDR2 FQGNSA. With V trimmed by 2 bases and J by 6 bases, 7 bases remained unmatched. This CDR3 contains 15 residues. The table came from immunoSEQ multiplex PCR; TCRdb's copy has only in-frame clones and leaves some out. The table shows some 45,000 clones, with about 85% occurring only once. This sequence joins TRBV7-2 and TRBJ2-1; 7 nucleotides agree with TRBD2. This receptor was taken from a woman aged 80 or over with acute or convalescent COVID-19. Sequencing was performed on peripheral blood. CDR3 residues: CASSLPPRGGNEQFF. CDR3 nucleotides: TGTGCCAGCAGCTTACCCCCTCGCGGGGGCAATGAGCAGTTCTTC.